A single sample gave rise to the 11 T cell receptor beta chains below, sequenced in a study of T cell repertoires in cytomegalovirus infection. These receptors lack a known antigen. TCRdb called the reads again in MiXCR, with one record for every CDR3 protein. The profile shows roughly 570,000 distinct CDR3 sequences, about 39% of them singletons. The source was cultured PBMCs, collected from culture after CMV antigen stimulation. These receptor sequences come from a human donor in good health (CMV status not recorded). Some clones in this sample may be carry-over from other donors' samples.

The V gene is TRBV28, the J gene TRBJ2-1, with TRBD1 identical over 7 bases. The CDR3 has 16 residues. In germline, CDR1 is MDHEN, CDR2 SYDVKM. J was trimmed by 9 bases and V by 6 bases; bases with no gene match: 17. For the CDR3, the DNA is TGTGCCAGCAGGACGAGGGGGCTGAGGTTGGCAATTGAGCAGTTCTTC. This sequence encodes CASRTRGLRLAIEQFF.

This clonotype has more than one count but fewer than ten. The chain uses TRBV7-9 and TRBJ2-3, with D unclear. From germline, CDR1 is SEHNR and CDR2 FQNEAQ (reference sequence). Trimming removed 4 bases at V and 4 bases at J, with 12 bases between. CDR3 length: 14 amino acids. The CDR3 spells CASSSWQVADTQYF. Written as DNA, the CDR3 is TGTGCCAGCAGCTCGTGGCAGGTAGCAGATACGCAGTATTTT. Full variable domain (remainder filled in from reference TRBV7-9 and TRBJ2-3): DTGVSQNPRHKITKRGQNVTFRCDPISEHNRLYWYRQTLGQGPEFLTYFQNEAQLEKSRLLSDRFSAERPKGSFSTLEIQRTEQGDSAMYLCASSSWQVADTQYFGPGTRLTVL.

The chain combines TRBV14 with TRBJ1-6, with D unclear. Per the germline V gene, CDR1 is SGHDN and CDR2 is FVKESK. The CDR3 has 13 residues. Trimming shortened V by 4 bases and J by 8 bases, and 9 bases separated the two germline ends. CDR3 sequence reads: CASSPLLHSPLHF. As DNA, the CDR3 is TGTGCCAGCAGCCCCCTGTTGCATTCACCCCTCCACTTT.

This clonotype was observed a few times. V usage is TRBV7-8 and J usage is TRBJ2-3; TRBD1 might be the D (8 bases). The CDR3 consists of 15 residues. CDR1 and CDR2 (germline): SGHVS, FQNEAQ. The germline V and J ends were trimmed by 2 bases and 5 bases, with 14 bases remaining between them. The CDR3 loop reads CASSLSTGEGDTQYF. The CDR3 bases are TGTGCCAGCAGCTTATCGACAGGGGAGGGAGATACGCAGTATTTT.

The V and J genes are TRBV28 and TRBJ2-4; possibly TRBD2 for D (5 bases). The V end was cut by 2 bases, the J end by 0 bases, with 11 bases between. The CDR3 runs 16 residues. Looked up from germline, CDR1 is MDHEN and CDR2 is SYDVKM. The CDR3 here is CASSLGGPSAKNIQYF. The DNA of the CDR3 is TGTGCCAGCAGTTTAGGAGGTCCATCAGCCAAAAACATTCAGTACTTC.

The rearrangement uses TRBV6-2 or TRBV6-3 and TRBJ2-3, with D unresolved. Trimming removed 3 bases at V and 1 base at J, with 8 bases between. Germline CDR1 reads MNHEY; CDR2 reads SVGEGT. The CDR3 runs to 14 residues. The CDR3 sequence: CASSYESGTDTQYF. The CDR3, as DNA: TGTGCCAGCAGTTATGAAAGTGGCACAGATACGCAGTATTTT.

This clonotype was counted between two and nine times. The junction differs from germline at one of its ends, possibly a read error. The rearrangement links TRBV4-1 to TRBJ1-5; 7 nucleotides line up with TRBD1. The CDR3 extends over 16 amino acids. Looked up from germline, CDR1 is MGHRA and CDR2 is YSYEKL. CDR3 nucleotide sequence: TGTGCCAGCAGCCAAGGGACAGAATATAGCAATCAGCCCCAGCATTTT. Translating gives CASSQGTEYSNQPQHF.

This clonotype occurred a few times. The V and J genes are TRBV20-1 and TRBJ1-6, with a possible D match to TRBD1 (5 bases). Between the trimmed V and J ends, which lost 6 bases and 5 bases, there was a span of 17 bases. CDR1 is DFQATT, CDR2 SNEGSKA, per germline (reference sequence). This CDR3 contains 15 residues. The CDR3: CSAFQGAEDNSPLHF. In nucleotides, the CDR3 is TGCAGTGCCTTCCAGGGTGCGGAAGATAATTCACCCCTCCACTTT.

This clonotype appeared many times. The chain combines TRBV7-2 with TRBJ2-3; D possibly uses TRBD1 or TRBD2 (5 bases each). This CDR3 contains 15 residues. The V end lost 5 bases, the J end lost 4 bases, and 16 bases lay between the germline ends. From germline, CDR1 is SGHTA and CDR2 FQGNSA. The CDR3 sequence is CASSPGPGVADTQYF. CDR3 nucleotide sequence: TGTGCCAGCAGCCCGGGGCCTGGGGTCGCAGATACGCAGTATTTT.

The chain joins TRBV6-6 to TRBJ2-5, with 9 bases identical to TRBD1. The trim removed 6 bases at V and 0 bases at J, leaving 5 bases unmatched. Germline-derived CDR1 and CDR2 are MNHNY and SVGAGI (reference sequence). CDR3 length: 15 residues. CDR3 sequence: CASSPDRGHQETQYF. CDR3 nucleotides: TGTGCCAGCAGCCCGGACAGGGGTCACCAAGAGACCCAGTACTTC.

Here the CDR3 DNA reads TGTGCCAGCAGTTTAGACAGCTCCCGAGTTCTTTACTATGGCTACACCTTC. This encodes CASSLDSSRVLYYGYTF. This rearrangement joins TRBV28 to TRBJ1-2, with D maybe TRBD1 (5 bases). The germline gives CDR1 MDHEN, CDR2 SYDVKM. CDR3 length: 17 residues. Trimming pared 2 bases from V and 3 bases from J, leaving 19 bases between.